The clone carrying this TCR beta chain was found many times. Its antigen remains unidentified. The data are from a study of T cells in Graves' hyperthyroidism and ophthalmopathy. Looking at the study overall: Peripheral blood was taken when the disease was first diagnosed, before any treatment began. Study-wide points: In simple terms, a model built on 13 V-J features told ophthalmopathy apart from stable hyperthyroidism.

Hyperthyroidism of Graves' type that showed no ophthalmopathy progression within 18 months was stable. The patients, who ranged from 18 to 65 in age, presented with newly diagnosed hyperthyroidism lasting under 2 months. The investigators amplified TCR beta CDR3 regions from RNA transcripts. When the TCR CDR3 underwent first-round RT-PCR, the HTBI primer set was used. TCRdb reanalysed the multiplex PCR reads using MiXCR and keeps one entry per CDR3 protein. The profile shows under 450,000 distinct CDR3 sequences, 15% to 19% of them singletons. Germline values: CDR1 SGHAT, CDR2 FQNNGV. CDR3 length equals 12 residues. Trimming took 1 base from V and 3 from J, leaving 4 bases between them.

J is TRBJ2-7 and V is TRBV11-2; D uncertain. Material for sequencing was blood. The sequence was obtained from a woman younger than 35 with Graves' hyperthyroidism. CDR3 in DNA: TGTGCCAGCAGCTTAGCAGTCTACGAGCAGTACTTC. It translates to CASSLAVYEQYF.